A single sample gave rise to the 3 T cell receptor beta chains below, sequenced in a study of blood T cell repertoires in COVID-19 (dated by TCRdb to the early 2020s). The receptor library was made with the immunoSEQ multiplex PCR assay. The immuneACCESS repertoire file appears here via TCRdb, limited to in-frame rearrangements. These files lack a portion of the clones; in checked studies, under half of the deficit traces to unresolved V genes, and the cause of the others is not known. For this sample there are roughly 230,000 clones; around 82% appear just once. The top ten clones comprise approximately 9% of the sample. The material sequenced was peripheral blood. The receptor set was obtained from a man in his forties with active or convalescent COVID-19.

This clone was counted only a few times. The rearrangement links TRBV6-5 to TRBJ2-3; unclear D gene. CDR3 size: 14 residues. Trimming pared 2 bases from V and 2 bases from J, leaving 8 bases between. Per germline, CDR1 MNHEY and CDR2 SVGAGI. DNA for the CDR3: TGTGCCAGCAGTTACGCCCAGGACACAGATACGCAGTATTTT. It specifies CASSYAQDTDTQYF.

The V gene is TRBV12-5, the J gene TRBJ1-4; TRBD1 aligns across 7 bases. The germline V gene has CDR1 LGHNT and CDR2 FRNRAP. V lost 1 base, J lost 3 bases, and 2 bases stayed unmatched. The CDR3 is 15 amino acids. The DNA for the CDR3 is TGTGCTAGTGGTTTGGACGGGACAGCTAATGAAAAACTGTTTTTT. It translates to CASGLDGTANEKLFF.

This clone occurred a few times. This rearrangement joins TRBV11-3 to TRBJ2-3; D is unclear. The CDR3 extends over 13 amino acids. V lost 2 bases and J 6 bases, leaving 9 bases between the germline ends. Germline values: CDR1 SGHNT, CDR2 YENEEA. CDR3 loop: CASSLKSLDTQYF. For the CDR3, the DNA is TGTGCCAGCAGCTTAAAATCACTGGATACGCAGTATTTT.